This passage covers 16 T cell receptor beta chains from one sample sequenced in a study of T cells in Graves' hyperthyroidism and ophthalmopathy. RNA transcripts yielded amplified TCR beta CDR3 regions. First-round RT-PCR with HTBI primers amplified the TCR CDR3 region. A single record per CDR3 protein comes from TCRdb applying MiXCR to the multiplex PCR reads. The table has roughly 290,000 distinct CDR3 sequences, approximately 17% seen once. Sequencing input: blood. The receptors were sampled from a woman aged 55-69 years with Graves' ophthalmopathy.

The rearrangement links TRBV2 to TRBJ1-5; 7 positions agree with TRBD1. In germline, CDR1 is SNHLY, CDR2 FYNNEI. Trimming at V came to 8 bases and at J to 1 base, leaving 8 bases not matched to a gene. The CDR3 contains 15 residues. This chain's CDR3 is CASGRQGGSNQPQHF. The DNA for the CDR3 is TGTGCCAGCGGCCGACAGGGTGGCAGCAATCAGCCCCAGCATTTT.

Of note for this clonotype: With a much larger clone just one base away, this may be a read error. The chain uses TRBV5-1 and TRBJ2-3; weak D call: TRBD1 (6 bases). This CDR3 spans 14 amino acids. The V end was cut by 5 bases, the J end by 5 bases, with 15 bases between. Germline V gives CDR1 SGHRS, CDR2 YFSETQ. In DNA form, the CDR3 reads TGCGCCAGCAGTACCGGGGCAGGGGAAGATACGCAGTATTTT. Protein product: CASSTGAGEDTQYF.

In its sample, this clonotype was seen many times. The chain uses TRBV7-2 and TRBJ2-7; tentative D call: TRBD2 (6 bases). V lost 4 bases to trimming and J lost 2 bases, with 12 bases between them. The CDR3 spans 14 residues. CDR1 is SGHTA and CDR2 is FQGNSA in the germline V gene. CDR3 protein: CASSSAGGTYEQYF. The DNA for the CDR3 is TGTGCCAGCAGCTCTGCTGGGGGGACCTACGAGCAGTACTTC.

This clonotype was observed a single time. This may stem from a read error, because a much larger clone lies one nucleotide away. This likely comes from a read error, as the CDR3 has no conserved phenylalanine or tryptophan at its end. This rearrangement joins TRBV12-3 or TRBV12-4 to TRBJ2-7; 7 bases are a match to TRBD1. The CDR3 runs to 14 residues. Trimming at V came to 5 bases and at J to 0 bases, leaving 4 bases not matched to a gene. DNA for the CDR3: TGTGCCAGCAGTGGACAGGCGAGCTCCTACGAGCAGTACCTC. Protein: CASSGQASSYEQYL.

This clonotype has a handful of counts. The chain joins TRBV15 to TRBJ2-3; 11 nucleotides align to TRBD2. The J segment lost 4 bases and the V segment lost 3 bases, leaving 9 bases of the junction unmatched. The germline V gene encodes CDR1 LNHNV and CDR2 YYDKDF (reference sequence). The CDR3 is made up of 17 amino acids. CDR3 coding DNA: TGTGCCACCAGCAGGTCGGGACTAGCGGTGCCTTCAGATACGCAGTATTTT. Its protein is CATSRSGLAVPSDTQYF.

This clonotype has a handful of counts. This chain connects TRBV4-3 to TRBJ2-2; tentatively, D is TRBD1 (5 bases). This CDR3 has 15 residues. The V gene's germline CDR1 is LGHNA and CDR2 YSLEER. V was cut by 1 base and J by 5 bases, with 11 bases left in between. CDR3 residues: CASSQARGRTGELFF. CDR3 nucleotides: TGCGCCAGCAGCCAAGCTAGGGGAAGAACCGGGGAGCTGTTTTTT.

This clonotype appeared a few times. J is TRBJ2-1 and V is TRBV27, with a weak D call TRBD1 (6 bases). Germline V gene sequence: CDR1 MNHEY, CDR2 SMNVEV (reference sequence). V dropped 4 bases and J dropped 6 bases, with 13 bases sitting between them. CDR3 length equals 14 residues. CDR3 coding DNA: TGTGCCAGCAGTTCAAAACACAGGGTCAATGAGCAGTTCTTC. This sequence encodes CASSSKHRVNEQFF.

This clonotype was seen at least ten times. V is TRBV18 and J is TRBJ2-3, with D unclear. The CDR3 runs to 12 residues. V gave up 2 bases and J gave up 6 bases, with 6 bases separating them. The germline V gene has CDR1 KGHSH and CDR2 LQKENI. In nucleotides, the CDR3 is TGTGCCAGCTCACCATTGCGGGATACGCAGTATTTT. Its protein is CASSPLRDTQYF.

The chain couples TRBV20-1 to TRBJ2-7, with 7 bases aligning to TRBD1. The CDR3 covers 13 residues. V was pared by 7 bases and J by 2 bases, with 8 bases of the junction left unmatched. Germline-derived CDR1 and CDR2 are DFQATT and SNEGSKA (reference sequence). The CDR3 region is CSVPGQKTYEQYF. CDR3 bases: TGCAGTGTCCCGGGACAGAAGACCTACGAGCAGTACTTC.

This clonotype was seen ten or more times. The chain combines TRBV2 with TRBJ1-5, with TRBD1 as a possible D gene (5 bases). The V gene lost 7 bases and the J gene lost 6 bases, with 10 bases spanning the gap. Germline CDR1 and CDR2: SNHLY and FYNNEI. The CDR3 extends over 12 amino acids. The chain's CDR3 is CASTRDLQPQHF. The CDR3 DNA is TGTGCCAGCACCAGGGACCTTCAGCCCCAGCATTTT. Variable domain in full (rest from reference TRBV2 and TRBJ1-5): EPEVTQTPSHQVTQMGQEVILRCVPISNHLYFYWYRQILGQKVEFLVSFYNNEISEKSEIFDDQFSVERPDGSNFTLKIRSTKLEDSAMYFCASTRDLQPQHFGDGTRLSIL.

This clonotype was picked up a small number of times. CDR3 in amino acids: CASSTGISGANVLTF. CDR3 bases: TGTGCCAGCTCAACAGGGATCTCTGGGGCCAACGTCCTGACTTTC. The genes are TRBV18 and TRBJ2-6; a weak D match, TRBD1 (6 bases). The CDR3 has 15 residues. With 5 bases removed from V and 0 bases from J, the gap between germline ends came to 8 bases. CDR1 and CDR2 (germline): KGHSH, LQKENI.

This clonotype was picked up many times. The rearrangement links TRBV2 to TRBJ2-1; no reliable D call. The V end was cut by 5 bases, the J end by 5 bases, with 7 bases between. Per the germline V gene, CDR1 is SNHLY and CDR2 is FYNNEI. The CDR3 spans 12 residues. CDR3 DNA: TGTGCCAGCAGTTTCCAGGACAATGAGCAGTTCTTC. Translating it yields CASSFQDNEQFF.

In this sample, this clonotype turned up many times. The J gene is TRBJ1-5, the V gene TRBV7-8; D is unclear. Trimming left V 1 base short and J 2 bases short, with 6 bases between. Per the germline V gene, CDR1 is SGHVS and CDR2 is FQNEAQ. The CDR3 is 14 residues long. CDR3 sequence (DNA): TGTGCCAGCAGCTTAGGATTAGGCAATCAGCCCCAGCATTTT. It specifies CASSLGLGNQPQHF.

The chain has TRBV12-3 or TRBV12-4 and TRBJ2-7, with 8 bases aligning to TRBD1. This CDR3 region has 13 residues. J gave up 6 bases and V 7 bases, and 8 bases lay outside the gene matches. For the CDR3, the DNA is TGTGCCAGCAACTACCAGGGGGCGGGCGAGCAGTACTTC. It encodes CASNYQGAGEQYF.

This clonotype has ten or more counts. The chain is built from TRBV28 and TRBJ1-2, with TRBD1 matching 9 bases. Germline lookup yields CDR1 MDHEN and CDR2 SYDVKM. The CDR3 sequence is 16 residues long. The V and J ends lost 3 bases and 3 bases, in that order; junction bases with no gene match: 8. CDR3 sequence (DNA): TGTGCCAGCAGTTTCCAGACAGGGGGTTTGTACTATGGCTACACCTTC. It is translated as CASSFQTGGLYYGYTF.

This clonotype was recorded at least ten times. J is TRBJ1-5 and V is TRBV6-1; 8 positions match TRBD1. This CDR3 is 15 amino acids long. Germline loops: CDR1 MNHNS, CDR2 SASEGT. Germline trimming cut 6 bases from V and 6 bases from J; bases unmatched to any gene: 10. The CDR3 bases are TGTGCCAGCAGATTGACAGGGGAGACGGGTCAGCCCCAGCATTTT. Residues: CASRLTGETGQPQHF.